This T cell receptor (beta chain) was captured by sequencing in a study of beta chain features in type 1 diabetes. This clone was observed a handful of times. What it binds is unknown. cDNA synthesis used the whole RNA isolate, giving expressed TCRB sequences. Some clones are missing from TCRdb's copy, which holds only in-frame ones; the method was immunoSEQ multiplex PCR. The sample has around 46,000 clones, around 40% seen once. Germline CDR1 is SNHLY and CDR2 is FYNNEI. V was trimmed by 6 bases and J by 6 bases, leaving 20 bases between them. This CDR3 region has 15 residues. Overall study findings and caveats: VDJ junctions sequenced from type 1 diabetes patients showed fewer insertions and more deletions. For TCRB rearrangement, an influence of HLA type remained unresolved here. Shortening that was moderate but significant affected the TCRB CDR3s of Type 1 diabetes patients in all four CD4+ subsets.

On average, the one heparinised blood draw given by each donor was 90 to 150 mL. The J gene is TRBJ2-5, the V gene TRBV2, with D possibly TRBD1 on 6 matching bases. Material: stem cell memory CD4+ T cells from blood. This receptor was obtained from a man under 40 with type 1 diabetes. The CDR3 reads CASSNSGDWLKTQYF. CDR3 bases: TGTGCCAGCAGCAACTCAGGGGATTGGTTGAAGACCCAGTACTTC.